This T cell receptor beta chain emerged from a study of shared clonotypes between healthy human individuals. As for this clone: Its target is unknown.

The deep-level immunoSEQ assay was used. Libraries were prepared by immunoSEQ multiplex PCR; TCRdb keeps only in-frame clonotypes and omits some of them. Of some 1.5 million clones in the sample, approximately 98% were seen once. Overall study results and limits: Clonotypes which were not shared had lower generation probabilities than clonotypes that all four donors shared. Generally, estimated richness proved larger in naive subsets than it did in memory subsets. Sampling covered blood only; tissue repertoires likely differ.

Trimming left V 5 bases short and J 0 bases short, with 17 bases between. CDR3 size: 16 residues. Germline assignment: CDR1 SEHNR and CDR2 FQNEAQ (reference sequence). This sequence was found in a man aged 30-40 years in good health. The specimen sequenced was naive CD4+ T cells sorted from blood. As to subset: CD45RA+ positively selected. The chain carries TRBV7-9 and TRBJ2-7; D possibly matches TRBD1 or TRBD2 (6 bases each). The CDR3 loop is CASSTQGGISSYEQYF. The CDR3 DNA follows: TGTGCCAGCAGCACCCAAGGGGGGATTAGCTCCTACGAGCAGTACTTC. Supplemented by reference TRBV7-9 and TRBJ2-7, the full variable domain reads DTGVSQNPRHKITKRGQNVTFRCDPISEHNRLYWYRQTLGQGPEFLTYFQNEAQLEKSRLLSDRFSAERPKGSFSTLEIQRTEQGDSAMYLCASSTQGGISSYEQYFGPGTRLTVT.